The 28 T cell receptor beta chains in this list originate from one sample, sequenced in a study of shared clonotypes between healthy human individuals. Only in-frame clones appear in the TCRdb table, and some are missing; sequencing was by immunoSEQ multiplex PCR. The sample yields about 2.3 million clones, around 90% seen once. Source material: naive CD4+ T cells from PBMCs. Documented subset: CD45RA+ positively selected. The origin of the receptors is a young man in good health. Some clones in this sample may be carry-over from other donors' samples.

This clone came up once. The chain employs TRBV18 and TRBJ1-6; D uncertain. Looked up from germline, CDR1 is KGHSH and CDR2 is LQKENI. Trimming stripped 2 bases from V and 7 bases from J, with 18 bases between. CDR3 length: 17 residues. In DNA form, the CDR3 reads TGTGCCAGCTCACCATCTACCCTGGGAGGAACGAATTCACCCCTCCACTTT. It codes for CASSPSTLGGTNSPLHF.

The chain couples TRBV9 to TRBJ2-5; 8 positions agree with TRBD2. The germline gives CDR1 SGDLS, CDR2 YYNGEE. V shed 0 bases, J shed 5 bases, and the junction held 6 bases outside the gene matches. This CDR3 has 15 residues. The CDR3 DNA sequence: TGTGCCAGCAGCGTAGAGAGCGGGAGAGTGGAGACCCAGTACTTC. Translated, it gives CASSVESGRVETQYF.

The chain couples TRBV28 to TRBJ2-1; 9 bases match TRBD1. V was pared by 6 bases and J by 8 bases, with 14 bases of the junction left unmatched. Germline loops: CDR1 MDHEN, CDR2 SYDVKM. This CDR3 has 16 amino acids. CDR3 sequence (DNA): TGTGCCAGCAGCTCTCCGGGACAGGGTTTTGGCGATGAGCAGTTCTTC. Translation gives CASSSPGQGFGDEQFF.

The gene calls are TRBV5-1 and TRBJ2-1, with D possibly TRBD2 on 5 matching bases. Germline V gives CDR1 SGHRS, CDR2 YFSETQ. The CDR3 runs 14 residues. Trimming cost V 0 bases and J 5 bases, with 9 bases left between them. The CDR3 DNA follows: TGCGCCAGCAGCTTGGATCCGGGGAACAATGAGCAGTTCTTC. This encodes CASSLDPGNNEQFF.

V and J are TRBV28 and TRBJ2-1; weak D call: TRBD1 (6 bases). The CDR3 runs to 15 residues. The V end was cut by 6 bases, the J end by 4 bases, with 16 bases between. Germline V gene data show CDR1 as MDHEN and CDR2 as SYDVKM. CDR3 DNA: TGTGCCAGCAGCTCTACAGGGTCCCAATACAATGAGCAGTTCTTC. Amino acid sequence: CASSSTGSQYNEQFF.

The chain links TRBV19 to TRBJ2-7; the D gene could be TRBD1 or TRBD2 (6 bases each). This CDR3 spans 14 amino acids. V dropped 6 bases and J dropped 5 bases, with 17 bases sitting between them. The germline V gene has CDR1 LNHDA and CDR2 SQIVND (reference sequence). DNA for the CDR3: TGTGCCAGTAGGAAGGGGGGCGCAGGGAACGAGCAGTACTTC. Translation gives CASRKGGAGNEQYF.

This clone was recorded a few times. This chain uses TRBV15 with TRBJ1-1; the match to TRBD1 covers 8 bases. The germline V gene encodes CDR1 LNHNV and CDR2 YYDKDF (reference sequence). The junction had 10 bases not matched to a gene; V was cut back by 2 bases and J by 11 bases. The CDR3 contains 14 residues. The CDR3 coding sequence is TGTGCCACCAGCAGACCTCAGGACAGGGATGAGGCTTTCTTT. Protein: CATSRPQDRDEAFF.

This sequence joins TRBV27 and TRBJ1-2; 7 positions agree with TRBD1. The J segment lost 2 bases and the V segment lost 0 bases, leaving 6 bases of the junction unmatched. The CDR3 is 16 residues long. The germline V gene has CDR1 MNHEY and CDR2 SMNVEV (reference sequence). CDR3 loop: CASSLSVPGGNYGYTF. CDR3 coding DNA: TGTGCCAGCAGTTTATCGGTCCCAGGGGGGAACTATGGCTACACCTTC.

Only one count was recorded for this clone. The same CDR3 is also encoded by other DNA sequences in this sample. J is TRBJ1-1 and V is TRBV5-1; 7 bases map to TRBD1. Germline V gene lookup returns CDR1 SGHRS and CDR2 YFSETQ. The CDR3 has 14 residues. The ends lost 4 bases at V and 1 base at J; junction bases unmatched: 4. For the CDR3, the DNA is TGCGCCAGCAGCCCGGGGACAGCGAACACTGAAGCTTTCTTT. This sequence encodes CASSPGTANTEAFF.

The chain has TRBV25-1 and TRBJ2-1, with 11 nucleotides matching TRBD1. Per germline, CDR1 MGHDK and CDR2 SYGVNS. The CDR3 contains 14 residues. V trimming: 8 bases; J trimming: 7 bases; junction bases outside the gene matches: 7. CDR3 nucleotides: TGTGCCAGCCGAGGGACAGGGGGTAGAAATGAGCAGTTCTTC. This sequence encodes CASRGTGGRNEQFF. Complete variable domain (other parts from reference TRBV25-1 and TRBJ2-1): EADIYQTPRYLVIGTGKKITLECSQTMGHDKMYWYQQDPGMELHLIHYSYGVNSTEKGDLSSESTVSRIRTEHFPLTLESARPSHTSQYLCASRGTGGRNEQFFGPGTRLTVL.

This chain links TRBV28 with TRBJ1-2; no firm D call. The germline CDR1 and CDR2 sequences are MDHEN and SYDVKM. V shed 4 bases and J shed 3 bases, with 12 bases lying between them. The CDR3 covers 14 residues. The CDR3 nucleotides read TGTGCCAGCAGTTCCCTCGGTTCGCACTATGGCTACACCTTC. It codes for CASSSLGSHYGYTF.

Notes on this clone: Other DNA sequences in this sample translate to the same CDR3. The chain combines TRBV7-2 with TRBJ1-5, with 8 positions matching TRBD1. This CDR3 contains 15 residues. The V and J ends lost 4 bases and 2 bases, in that order; junction bases with no gene match: 4. Germline V gene sequence: CDR1 SGHTA, CDR2 FQGNSA. CDR3 protein: CASSSGQGGNQPQHF. In DNA form, the CDR3 reads TGTGCCAGCAGCTCCGGACAGGGCGGCAATCAGCCCCAGCATTTT.

V is TRBV2 and J is TRBJ1-2, with a weak D call TRBD1 (6 bases). Germline V lookup: CDR1 SNHLY, CDR2 FYNNEI. CDR3 length: 13 residues. Trimming took off 2 bases at V and 8 bases at J, with 12 bases between the two ends. CDR3 region: CASSENRAGGYTF. The CDR3 DNA reads as TGTGCCAGCAGTGAAAACAGGGCGGGAGGCTACACCTTC.

Note on this clone: The sample contains more than one DNA sequence encoding this CDR3. The chain joins TRBV7-9 to TRBJ2-5, with D uncertain. Germline CDR1 reads SEHNR; CDR2 reads FQNEAQ (reference sequence). The V gene lost 3 bases and the J gene lost 1 base, with 6 bases spanning the gap. This CDR3 has 13 amino acids. CDR3 protein: CASSLGSQETQYF. The CDR3 nucleotides read TGTGCCAGCAGCTTGGGCTCCCAAGAGACCCAGTACTTC.

This clone turned up a few times. The V call is TRBV7-2, the J call TRBJ2-1; 8 bases line up with TRBD2. With V trimmed by 5 bases and J by 7 bases, 7 bases remained unmatched. Per germline, CDR1 SGHTA and CDR2 FQGNSA. The CDR3 totals 14 residues. Written as DNA, the CDR3 is TGTGCCAGCAGCCGAATTTTAGCGGGAAATGAGCAGTTCTTC. Its translation is CASSRILAGNEQFF.

The V and J genes are TRBV7-6 and TRBJ1-3; 7 positions agree with TRBD1. This CDR3 spans 16 amino acids. Per the germline V gene, CDR1 is SGHVS and CDR2 is FNYEAQ. The J segment lost 3 bases and the V segment lost 3 bases, leaving 8 bases of the junction unmatched. This CDR3 is CASSFRRGGDGNTIYF. Here the CDR3 DNA reads TGTGCCAGCAGCTTTCGCAGGGGGGGAGATGGAAACACCATATATTTT.

As regards this clone: Other DNA sequences from this sample encode an identical CDR3 as well. The rearrangement links TRBV15 to TRBJ2-7; the D is unclear. V lost 0 bases and J lost 3, with 6 bases in between. Germline V lookup: CDR1 LNHNV, CDR2 YYDKDF (reference sequence). There are 13 residues in the CDR3. The CDR3 region is CATSREGHYEQYF. CDR3 in DNA: TGTGCCACCAGCAGAGAAGGCCACTACGAGCAGTACTTC.

This chain connects TRBV9 to TRBJ1-1; tentatively, D is TRBD1 (5 bases). CDR3 length: 13 amino acids. Germline CDR1 is SGDLS and CDR2 is YYNGEE. Between the trimmed V and J ends, which lost 2 bases and 6 bases, there was a span of 11 bases. The CDR3 bases are TGTGCCAGCAGCGTCAGGGTTAACGCTGAAGCTTTCTTT. Amino acids: CASSVRVNAEAFF.

This chain joins TRBV7-2 and TRBJ2-7, with 7 bases fitting TRBD2. The length of the CDR3 is 16 residues. Trimming removed 3 bases from V and 2 bases from J; junction bases left unmatched: 10. The germline V gene encodes CDR1 SGHTA and CDR2 FQGNSA. The CDR3: CASSFRLGSGTYEQYF. The CDR3 nucleotides read TGTGCCAGCAGCTTTCGGCTGGGGAGCGGGACCTACGAGCAGTACTTC.

V usage is TRBV5-1 and J usage is TRBJ1-2; 7 bases fit TRBD1. CDR3 length: 14 amino acids. Germline CDR1 and CDR2: SGHRS and YFSETQ. Losses at the gene ends were 7 bases for V and 4 bases for J; bases not matched to a gene: 10. The CDR3 is CASRMGTEGYGYTF. DNA of the CDR3: TGCGCCAGCCGGATGGGGACAGAGGGCTATGGCTACACCTTC. The full variable domain, with the rest looked up from reference TRBV5-1 and TRBJ1-2, is KAGVTQTPRYLIKTRGQQVTLSCSPISGHRSVSWYQQTPGQGLQFLFEYFSETQRNKGNFPGRFSGRQFSNSRSEMNVSTLELGDSALYLCASRMGTEGYGYTFGSGTRLTVV.

The chain couples TRBV12-5 to TRBJ2-5; D is perhaps TRBD2 (6 bases). The V end lost 0 bases, the J end lost 1 base, and 9 bases lay between the germline ends. Germline V lookup: CDR1 LGHNT, CDR2 FRNRAP. The CDR3 is made up of 15 amino acids. DNA for the CDR3: TGTGCTAGTGGTTTGGTACTCGGGGGCCAAGAGACCCAGTACTTC. It encodes CASGLVLGGQETQYF.

The genes are TRBV2 and TRBJ2-7, with a tentative D call TRBD2 (7 bases). Germline CDR1 is SNHLY and CDR2 is FYNNEI. CDR3 length: 14 residues. Trimming removed 7 bases from V and 2 bases from J, with 15 bases in between. CDR3 region: CASNRGGVTYEQYF. In DNA form, the CDR3 reads TGTGCCAGCAATCGAGGGGGGGTCACCTACGAGCAGTACTTC.

Comment on this clone: Different DNA sequences within this sample yield the same CDR3. The V and J genes are TRBV19 and TRBJ2-7; 9 nucleotides line up with TRBD1. V lost 9 bases, J lost 0 bases, and 6 bases stayed unmatched. The CDR3 runs 14 residues. Germline V gene data show CDR1 as LNHDA and CDR2 as SQIVND (reference sequence). The CDR3 loop reads CASSRDRASYEQYF. The CDR3 DNA is TGTGCCAGCTCCCGGGACAGGGCCTCCTACGAGCAGTACTTC.

The chain joins TRBV28 to TRBJ2-5; unclear D gene. Germline lookup yields CDR1 MDHEN and CDR2 SYDVKM. This CDR3 spans 13 amino acids. Trimming removed 3 bases at V and 5 bases at J, with 10 bases between. As DNA, the CDR3 is TGTGCCAGCAGTTTCTCGGGTCCGGAGACCCAGTACTTC. It translates to CASSFSGPETQYF. Variable domain in full (rest from reference TRBV28 and TRBJ2-5): DVKVTQSSRYLVKRTGEKVFLECVQDMDHENMFWYRQDPGLGLRLIYFSYDVKMKEKGDIPEGYSVSREKKERFSLILESASTNQTSMYLCASSFSGPETQYFGPGTRLLVL.

The genes are TRBV7-3 and TRBJ2-7, with D tentatively TRBD1 (6 bases). This CDR3 is built from 13 residues. V lost 5 bases, J lost 6 bases, and 14 bases lay in between. Germline V gene lookup returns CDR1 SGHTA and CDR2 FQGTGA. CDR3 DNA: TGTGCCAGCAGCCAACAAACAGGGCTCGAGCAGTACTTC. The encoded protein is CASSQQTGLEQYF.

J is TRBJ2-7 and V is TRBV18, with no clear D. V gave up 2 bases and J gave up 2 bases, with 10 bases separating them. The CDR3 covers 14 residues. Germline V gene sequence: CDR1 KGHSH, CDR2 LQKENI. CDR3 amino acids: CASSPAHGPYEQYF. DNA for the CDR3: TGTGCCAGCTCACCAGCCCATGGACCCTACGAGCAGTACTTC.

This chain uses TRBV5-6 with TRBJ2-3, with TRBD1 matching over 12 bases. The V segment lost 5 bases and the J segment 5 bases; nucleotides outside the gene matches: 6. The CDR3 runs 15 residues. Germline CDR1 SGHDT, CDR2 YYEEEE. The CDR3 DNA reads as TGTGCCAGCAGTCTGGGACAGGGGGCTGTAGATACGCAGTATTTT. It encodes CASSLGQGAVDTQYF.

The chain joins TRBV18 to TRBJ2-6; D call uncertain. V lost 2 bases and J 3 bases, leaving 8 bases between the germline ends. In germline, CDR1 is KGHSH, CDR2 LQKENI. The CDR3 consists of 15 residues. This chain's CDR3 is CASSPEGYGANVLTF. Here the CDR3 DNA reads TGTGCCAGCTCACCAGAAGGATATGGGGCCAACGTCCTGACTTTC.